A selection of T cell receptor beta chains follows, all from one sample in a study of Ad26.COV2.S vaccination and SARS-CoV-2 variants. Assay: immunoSEQ multiplex PCR; the TCRdb copy retains only in-frame clones and omits some. In the table there are roughly 400,000 clones, approximately 89% of which are singletons. The sequencing used peripheral blood, collected in a trial of Ad26.COV2.S vaccine versus placebo. These receptors originate from a person aged 18-60 years who received the Ad26.COV2.S COVID-19 vaccine or a placebo. Both conserved end residues are part of each CDR3. Each record gives: V gene, clone size, CDR3 length, D gene, J gene, CDR3 protein, CDR3 DNA. The D gene is left open where the match is weak. Clone size is given for some rows only: seen once, a few or many times, or a class if the clone is expanded.

TRBV7-2	.	14	TRBD1	TRBJ2-7	CASTWGTGSYEQYF	TGTGCCAGCACATGGGGGACAGGTTCCTACGAGCAGTACTTC
TRBV7-9	.	14	TRBD1	TRBJ1-2	CASSQSDRGGGYTF	TGTGCCAGCAGCCAGTCCGACAGGGGAGGCGGCTACACCTTC
TRBV4-3	.	14	.	TRBJ1-2	CASSQERGAGGYTF	TGCGCCAGCAGCCAAGAGAGAGGGGCGGGTGGCTACACCTTC
TRBV7-9	.	11	.	TRBJ2-7	CASSWQTLQYF	TGTGCCAGCAGCTGGCAAACACTCCAGTACTTC
TRBV6-6	.	13	TRBD1	TRBJ1-1	CASTRDRGRRAFF	TGTGCCAGCACACGGGACAGGGGGCGCCGGGCTTTCTTT
TRBV19	.	15	TRBD2	TRBJ2-2	CASSAGLAGTGELFF	TGTGCCAGTAGTGCAGGACTAGCGGGGACCGGGGAGCTGTTTTTT
TRBV28	.	13	.	TRBJ1-4	CASGPGRGEKLFF	TGTGCCAGCGGCCCGGGGCGAGGGGAAAAACTGTTTTTT
TRBV28	.	19	.	TRBJ2-4	CASSPRDIVNLLAKNIQYF	TGTGCCAGCAGCCCCCGGGACATAGTAAACCTCTTAGCCAAAAACATTCAGTACTTC
TRBV14	once	16	TRBD2	TRBJ2-1	CASSQDPGLAFYEQFF	TGTGCCAGCAGCCAAGATCCCGGACTAGCGTTTTATGAGCAGTTCTTC
TRBV7-3	once	14	.	TRBJ2-1	CASSSPDRYNEQFF	TGTGCCAGCAGCTCCCCGGACAGATACAATGAGCAGTTCTTC
TRBV2	.	13	.	TRBJ1-5	CASSGLGGQPQHF	TGTGCCAGCAGTGGACTAGGGGGGCAGCCCCAGCATTTT
TRBV4-3	.	14	.	TRBJ1-2	CASSQGSSLYGYTF	TGCGCCAGCAGCCAAGGTTCCAGCCTTTACGGCTACACCTTC
TRBV30	.	17	TRBD2	TRBJ2-1	CAWSPNPLAGTYNEQFF	TGTGCCTGGAGTCCAAACCCGCTAGCGGGAACCTACAATGAGCAGTTCTTC
TRBV29-1	.	12	.	TRBJ1-1	CSVNKENTEAFF	TGCAGCGTGAATAAGGAGAACACTGAAGCTTTCTTT
TRBV7-2	.	17	.	TRBJ2-2	CASSFWGPRQGTGELFF	TGTGCCAGCAGCTTTTGGGGGCCCCGCCAAGGCACCGGGGAGCTGTTTTTT
TRBV12-3/TRBV12-4	.	13	.	TRBJ1-1	CASSLGAGTEAFF	TGTGCCAGCAGTCTAGGGGCAGGGACTGAAGCTTTCTTT
TRBV5-6	.	15	TRBD2	TRBJ2-3	CASSQGLAQGTPQYF	TGTGCCAGCAGCCAAGGACTAGCGCAGGGGACGCCGCAGTATTTT
TRBV7-2	.	16	.	TRBJ2-1	CASSLDGRGSYNEQFF	TGTGCCAGCAGCTTAGATGGCCGAGGCTCCTACAATGAGCAGTTCTTC
TRBV28	once	13	.	TRBJ2-7	CASTSLGGYEQYF	TGTGCCAGCACCTCTTTGGGGGGCTACGAGCAGTACTTC
TRBV2	.	12	.	TRBJ1-5	CASSLEIGPQHF	TGTGCCAGCAGTCTCGAGATAGGGCCCCAGCATTTT
TRBV12-3/TRBV12-4	few	11	.	TRBJ1-6	CASSFNSPLHF	TGTGCCAGCAGTTTTAATTCACCCCTCCACTTT
TRBV7-6	.	17	TRBD2	TRBJ2-2	CASSYMVGLGFAGELFF	TGTGCCAGCAGCTATATGGTGGGACTAGGTTTCGCCGGGGAGCTGTTTTTT
TRBV2	.	13	TRBD2	TRBJ2-1	CASGGLADNEQFF	TGTGCCAGCGGGGGACTAGCGGACAATGAGCAGTTCTTC
TRBV7-2	.	15	TRBD2	TRBJ2-7	CASSFSGTIRYEQYF	TGTGCCAGCAGCTTTTCGGGGACTATAAGATACGAGCAGTACTTC